This T cell receptor (beta chain) was documented in a study of shared clonotypes between healthy human individuals (dated by TCRdb to the early 2020s). For context, the study as a whole: A couple of women and three men aged 18 to 49 years were included in the cohort. For each donor, CD4 naive and CD4 memory were each given three plates, CD8 naive was given two plates, and CD8 memory was given one plate. Different laboratories and diverse techniques were used to prepare libraries and sequence TCR repertoires, to increase sequencing depth and limit assay-specific biases. The study deeply sequenced blood TCR repertoires of about 5 healthy adults to estimate repertoire size and the extent of clonotype sharing between individuals. Each donor's leukapheresis produced roughly between roughly 0.9 and 8.9 billion PBMCs.

Taken from cysteine to phenylalanine, the CDR3 has 14 residues. CDR3 DNA only is kept here, 42 bases in frame from base 1. Trimming costs V 0 bases and J 11 bases, and their ends lie 16 bases apart. The germline V gene (reference sequence) sets CDR1 to SEHNR and CDR2 to FQNEAQ. Points on this clone: Its antigen is currently not known. No qualities accompany the bases; no much larger clone lies one base away.

TCR CDR3 regions were amplified from genomic DNA by multiplex PCR using the deep immunoSEQ assay. Genomic DNA extracted from each cell subset was distributed evenly over all wells of several immunoSEQ 96-well plates, and each plate served as one replicate. For sorted subsets, each replicate PCR was loaded with 200 ng genomic DNA, equivalent to roughly 30,000 T cell genomes. Purified libraries were quantified with a Qubit 3.0 fluorometer, sized on a Bioanalyzer 2100, and re-quantified with the KAPA Library Quantification kit. A separate single-read 150-cycle Illumina NextSeq 550 flow cell was used to sequence each immunoSEQ 96-well plate. The authors' pipeline ran thus. Because the immunoSEQ output included only junctional sequences and no quality scores, the filtering could not be the same as the filtering used for full-length reads. Sequences were annotated with PyIR, a Python wrapper for IgBLAST v1.9, and V/J genes and CDR3 were assigned using IMGT germline references. Reads were removed for weak V/J assignments (E-value above 1e-6), missing CDR3, stop codons, out-of-frame junctions, or ambiguous translated residues. V3J clonotypes were defined as sequences sharing the same inferred V gene, J gene, and CDR3 amino acid sequence. Percentage overlap between repertoires was computed as shared unique clonotypes divided by the size of the smaller repertoire. RTK rarefaction, the Chao1 estimator, and Recon v2.1 estimates of unobserved clonotypes were used to assess repertoire richness. Generation probabilities were computed with OLGA for all TCRbeta clonotypes obtained by the gDNA method from several donors. TCRdb mirrors the immuneACCESS table, restricted to in-frame sequences. Some clones are absent from its copies; in checked studies, under half trace to an unresolved V gene, and the reason for the others is unknown. That table supplies the V and J calls and clone size; D and trimming were determined from the DNA. A total of about 1 million clones appear in this sample, roughly 70% of them only once. The ten largest clones capture roughly 1.5% of the sample.

Summary of the overall study and its limitations: Incomplete sequencing was indicated by rarefaction of sorted-subset datasets, despite the large sequencing depth. Higher generation probabilities were observed for clonotypes shared by all four sorted-subset donors than for non-shared clonotypes. Naive subsets generally had larger estimated clonotype richness than memory subsets. Sampling was limited to blood, and TCR repertoires in tissue likely differ from TCR repertoires in blood. Pairwise subsampling indicated that sequencing depth was expected to affect the degree of clonotype sharing among donors. Because the study included only a small number of donors, the genetic and exposure-history diversity represented was limited. Sharing across four donors was observed for around 5% of naive CD4, 3% to 3.5% of naive CD8, 2.3% of memory CD4, and less than 0.45% of memory CD8 clonotypes.

Donors were healthy HIV-negative adults with no recently reported acute infections or vaccinations. Every donor was a Caucasian adult living in Nashville, Tennessee, USA. CD4+ T cells were enriched by magnetic negative selection; naive cells were then positively selected on CD45RA, and the negative fraction formed the memory subset. Blood was obtained by leukapheresis, after which PBMCs were separated by Ficoll-Histopaque density gradient centrifugation and cryopreserved in liquid nitrogen vapor phase. Purity and quantity of every magnetically sorted T cell population were checked by analytical flow cytometry. From each sorted fraction, genomic DNA was isolated and quantified by UV absorbance on a Nanodrop 2000c.

The sequence was collected from a man between 18 and 29 years old in good health. The sequencing sample was made of memory CD4+ T cells sorted from blood. This specimen's cell subset or site label, interpreted: CD45RA-negative fraction. Here the chain combines TRBV7-9 and TRBJ1-1; the D gene lacks a confident call. This receptor carries the CDR3 CASSLAQWVSGAFF. The nucleotide sequence reads as follows: TGTGCCAGCAGCTTAGCGCAATGGGTTTCGGGGGCTTTCTTT.